Listed below are T cell receptor beta chains from one sample, sequenced in a study of low-dose radiotherapy and immunotherapy resistance in tumors. Each CDR3 protein gets one entry after TCRdb re-called the reads with MiXCR. The sample has under 110,000 distinct CDR3 sequences, about a fifth seen once; the top ten hold about 4%. Sequenced here: PBMCs, sampled after low-dose radiotherapy plus immunotherapy. The receptors come from a male donor with prostate cancer. CDR3s include the opening cysteine and the closing phenylalanine or tryptophan. The order of the fields is clone size, J gene, V gene, CDR3 length, D gene, CDR3 DNA, CDR3 protein. D genes are given only for firm matches. The size entry is marked missing in some rows and otherwise reads once, few, many or a size class.

clone size: many
J gene: TRBJ2-5
V gene: TRBV7-9
CDR3 length: 16
D gene: NA
CDR3 DNA: TGTGCCAGCAGCTTAGTAGCGACAGACGATGGTCAGGCCCAGTACTTC
CDR3 protein: CASSLVATDDGQAQYF

clone size: many
J gene: TRBJ1-1
V gene: TRBV20-1
CDR3 length: 13
D gene: NA
CDR3 DNA: TGCAGTGCTAGCCAGGGTCGGGGGACTGAAGCTTTCTTT
CDR3 protein: CSASQGRGTEAFF

clone size: many
J gene: TRBJ1-5
V gene: TRBV2
CDR3 length: 13
D gene: NA
CDR3 DNA: TGTGCCAGCAGTGACAGAAGCAGCCAGCCCCAGCATTTT
CDR3 protein: CASSDRSSQPQHF

clone size: NA
J gene: TRBJ2-7
V gene: TRBV20-1
CDR3 length: 15
D gene: NA
CDR3 DNA: TGCAGTGCTAGAGGCGAAGAGACAGGTTCGTACGAGCAGTACTTC
CDR3 protein: CSARGEETGSYEQYF

clone size: NA
J gene: TRBJ1-2
V gene: TRBV9
CDR3 length: 14
D gene: TRBD1
CDR3 DNA: TGTGCCAGCAGCTCCAGGGGGACTAACTATGGCTACACCTTC
CDR3 protein: CASSSRGTNYGYTF

clone size: many
J gene: TRBJ1-1
V gene: TRBV27
CDR3 length: 16
D gene: NA
CDR3 DNA: TGTGCCAGCAGTTTAGGGATCAGGAGGGCGGCCACTGAAGCTTTCTTT
CDR3 protein: CASSLGIRRAATEAFF

clone size: few
J gene: TRBJ2-7
V gene: TRBV27
CDR3 length: 16
D gene: NA
CDR3 DNA: TGTGCCAGCAGCCCTACCACGGGGGCAGGAGTCGGGGAGCAGTACTTC
CDR3 protein: CASSPTTGAGVGEQYF

clone size: many
J gene: TRBJ2-1
V gene: TRBV4-2
CDR3 length: 15
D gene: TRBD1
CDR3 DNA: TGTGCCAGCAGCCCCCCGGGACAGGGCTACAATGAGCAGTTCTTC
CDR3 protein: CASSPPGQGYNEQFF

clone size: many
J gene: TRBJ2-1
V gene: TRBV7-2
CDR3 length: 14
D gene: TRBD2
CDR3 DNA: TGTGCCAGCAGCCCAGCGGGGGGCCGTGATGAGCAGTTCTTC
CDR3 protein: CASSPAGGRDEQFF

clone size: many
J gene: TRBJ2-5
V gene: TRBV6-6
CDR3 length: 16
D gene: NA
CDR3 DNA: TGTGCCAGCAGTTACTCCGGACCTCAGTACCAAGAGACCCAGTACTTC
CDR3 protein: CASSYSGPQYQETQYF

clone size: many
J gene: TRBJ2-7
V gene: TRBV30
CDR3 length: 13
D gene: TRBD2
CDR3 DNA: TGTGCCTGGAGTGGGACTAGTATCGGCGAGCAGTACTTC
CDR3 protein: CAWSGTSIGEQYF

clone size: many
J gene: TRBJ2-7
V gene: TRBV19
CDR3 length: 15
D gene: TRBD2
CDR3 DNA: TGTGCCAGTAGTATTAGAGGCAGGGAGGGCTACGAGCAGTACTTC
CDR3 protein: CASSIRGREGYEQYF

clone size: many
J gene: TRBJ1-1
V gene: TRBV18
CDR3 length: 12
D gene: NA
CDR3 DNA: TGTGCCAGCTCACCGGGCACCCTGGTAGCTTTCTTT
CDR3 protein: CASSPGTLVAFF

clone size: many
J gene: TRBJ2-1
V gene: TRBV19
CDR3 length: 14
D gene: TRBD2
CDR3 DNA: TGTGCCAGCGGGAGGGTGGCTTTTGAGGGTGAGCAGTTCTTC
CDR3 protein: CASGRVAFEGEQFF

clone size: NA
J gene: TRBJ2-2
V gene: TRBV5-1
CDR3 length: 12
D gene: NA
CDR3 DNA: TGCGCCACCGGTTCAGCGGCCGGGGAGCTGTTTTTT
CDR3 protein: CATGSAAGELFF

clone size: many
J gene: TRBJ2-5
V gene: TRBV9
CDR3 length: 14
D gene: TRBD2
CDR3 DNA: TGTGCCAGCACCTTGGCGGGGGGGAAGGAGACCCAGTACTTC
CDR3 protein: CASTLAGGKETQYF

clone size: many
J gene: TRBJ2-3
V gene: TRBV20-1
CDR3 length: 14
D gene: NA
CDR3 DNA: TGCAGTGCTAGAGGTCGGACTAGCACAGATACGCAGTATTTT
CDR3 protein: CSARGRTSTDTQYF

clone size: few
J gene: TRBJ2-5
V gene: TRBV5-1
CDR3 length: 18
D gene: TRBD2
CDR3 DNA: TGCGCCAGCAGCTTGGGATTAGCGGGGGGCCGCTTCGAAGAGACCCAGTACTTC
CDR3 protein: CASSLGLAGGRFEETQYF

clone size: many
J gene: TRBJ1-5
V gene: TRBV14
CDR3 length: 13
D gene: NA
CDR3 DNA: TGTGCCAGCAGCCAAGGGGTTGGGCAGCCCCAGCATTTT
CDR3 protein: CASSQGVGQPQHF

clone size: NA
J gene: TRBJ2-3
V gene: TRBV30
CDR3 length: 19
D gene: NA
CDR3 DNA: TGTGCCTGGAGTGACCACCTTACGGGCAGATATTTAGGAACAGATACGCAGTATTTT
CDR3 protein: CAWSDHLTGRYLGTDTQYF